This T cell receptor (beta chain) was obtained from a study of T-cell reconstitution after alpha-beta-depleted transplantation in children. This clonotype was counted a few times. Unique molecular identifiers were incorporated during preparation of the TCRbeta library. MiXCR was run by TCRdb on the PCR reads, yielding one entry per CDR3 protein. Here the sample spans 500,000 or so distinct CDR3 sequences, over 9.5% being singletons. The sequence was obtained from a female patient aged 2-9 years who had a stem cell transplant for aplastic anemia, so the T cells may come from the graft donor. The specimen was PBMCs, mostly from graft donor cells, collected 180 days after TCRalphabeta/CD19-depleted stem cell transplant.

CDR3 sequence (DNA): TGTGCCAGTAGTACCCGACTAGCGGGGGTCAATTACAATGAGCAGTTCTTC. It is translated as CASSTRLAGVNYNEQFF. The rearrangement links TRBV19 to TRBJ2-1; 12 nucleotides agree with TRBD2. The ends lost 4 bases at V and 4 bases at J; junction bases unmatched: 8. This CDR3 contains 17 residues. CDR1 LNHDA and CDR2 SQIVND come from the germline V gene (reference sequence).